This TCR beta chain is from a study of shared clonotypes between healthy human individuals. Study at large: Donors consisted of two women and a few men between 18 and 49.

CDR3 length equals 17 residues. Germline loops: CDR1 MNHEY, CDR2 SMNVEV (reference sequence). V lost 3 bases to trimming and J lost 6 bases; unmatched junction nucleotides: 13. Cells designated naive CD8 were CD45RO-negative and were positively selected for CCR7, with terminally differentiated effector memory CD45RA+ cells excluded. TCRdb's copy holds only in-frame clones and misses some; the assay was immunoSEQ multiplex PCR. The sample lists millions of clones, about 95% occurring once. This rearrangement joins TRBV27 to TRBJ2-1; 8 positions agree with TRBD1. This sequence originates from a man aged 18 to 35 in good health. Specimen: naive CD8+ T cells sorted from blood. CDR3 amino acids: CASSFLTGTGPFNEQFF. The CDR3 DNA is TGTGCCAGCAGTTTCCTTACCGGGACAGGCCCTTTCAATGAGCAGTTCTTC.